Its frequency marks the clone carrying this T cell receptor (beta chain) as medium-sized. What it recognizes is unknown. One tube held mixed TRB-A and TRB-B primer pools for touch-down PCR. TCRdb re-called the multiplex PCR reads and catalogs CDR3 proteins one per entry, DNA excluded. Its table records 7,800 or so distinct CDR3 sequences. The sample belongs to a study of T cell clusters in autoimmune cytopenias. Study observations and caveats: Clustering suggested that physiological T cell clusters were missing in primary autoimmune cytopenia patients. No cluster-lack signature appeared between secondary cytopenia and chronic lymphocytic leukemia patients, apparently due to lymphoma masking. The T cell clusters came from computational analysis alone and lack functional validation.

Tens of thousands of genome equivalents of blood DNA were amplified for TRB. The CDR3 length is 18 residues. Looked up from germline, CDR1 is MNHEY and CDR2 is SVGAGI. The gene calls are TRBV6-5 and TRBJ2-2; lacking DNA, the TRBD1 call made by TCRdb goes unchecked. The sequenced material came from peripheral blood. This receptor was obtained from a human donor with an autoimmune cytopenia or autoimmune hepatitis (not recorded which). The CDR3 sequence is CASSYEPWTGGNTGELFF.